The following is a T cell receptor (beta chain) sequence with its context. At one of its ends the junction is not consistent with the germline gene, which may arise from a read error. The sample originates from a study of blood T cell repertoires in COVID-19. Overall study context: Acute-phase and convalescent COVID-19 samples originated in the United States, Italy and Spain.

The germline gives CDR1 SGHTA, CDR2 FQGNSA. This CDR3 has 12 amino acids. Data came from immunoSEQ multiplex PCR; TCRdb stores just in-frame clones and leaves some out. The table includes almost 250,000 clones, around 85% detected once. The clonotype was recovered from a woman in her forties or fifties with acute COVID-19. The gene calls are TRBV7-2 and TRBJ2-1; D is perhaps TRBD2 (6 bases). The sequenced sample was PBMCs or T cells enriched from blood (not recorded which). CDR3 sequence (DNA): TGTGCCAGCAGCTTCGCTTCCGGGGGAATACTCTTC. It specifies CASSFASGGILF. The full variable domain, with the rest looked up from reference TRBV7-2 and TRBJ2-1, is GAGVSQSPSNKVTEKGKDVELRCDPISGHTALYWYRQSLGQGLEFLIYFQGNSAPDKSGLPSDRFSAERTGGSVSTLTIQRTQQEDSAVYLCASSFASGGILFGPGTRLTVL.